The T cell receptor beta chain under discussion was sequenced for a study of T-cell memory formation after mild COVID-19. Study observations and caveats: Clonal second-wave expansions that peaked on day 37 had unconfirmed SARS-CoV-2 specificity.

Using its own MiXCR run on the 5' RACE reads, TCRdb lists one record per CDR3 protein. The sample comprises just under 550,000 distinct CDR3 sequences, about 20% of which are singletons, and about 12% rests with the top ten. Comments on this clonotype: The target antigen is unknown.

J was trimmed by 6 bases and V by 3 bases; bases with no gene match: 9. The CDR3 runs to 16 residues. The germline CDR1 and CDR2 sequences are KGHDR and SFDVKD. The receptor comes from an adult woman who had mild COVID-19 (a few samples of this study predate the infection). Cell type and time point are not known. The sequenced material came from PBMCs or a T cell subset sorted from them (not recorded which). The rearrangement uses TRBV24-1 and TRBJ2-3, with TRBD1 identical over 9 bases. The CDR3 region is CATSDRPGQGTDTQYF. As DNA, the CDR3 is TGTGCCACCAGTGATCGCCCGGGACAGGGAACGGATACGCAGTATTTT.